This T cell receptor beta chain appears in the sequencing data of a study of technical replicates of blood from several donors (dated by TCRdb to the late 2010s). As for this clone: The antigen it recognizes is unknown. Nothing much larger sits one base from this clone, and base qualities are not available.

CDR1 and CDR2 were assigned from the germline V gene as SNHLY and FYNNEI. Between the V and J ends, shortened by 8 bases and 4 bases respectively, the junction contains 6 bases. The CDR3 covers 10 residues, taking in both the cysteine and the phenylalanine. The kept DNA is CDR3 alone, 30 bases in frame from the first base. Preparation of the library involved the immunoSEQ multiplex PCR assay. In TCRdb, the immuneACCESS table is reduced to in-frame sequences with V and J assigned. These tables do not hold every clone; where another copy was compared, an unresolved V gene accounts for under half, and the others remain unexplained. The sample includes 64,000 or so clones, with approximately 96% observed a single time. The ten largest clones take up roughly 0.2% of the sample.

The chain couples TRBV2 to TRBJ2-7, with TRBD1 as a weak D call on 5 bases. The TCR comes from a human donor in good health. The sample was T cells isolated from PBMCs. The bases read TGTGCCAGCCAGGGATACGAGCAGTACTTC. This translates into CASQGYEQYF.